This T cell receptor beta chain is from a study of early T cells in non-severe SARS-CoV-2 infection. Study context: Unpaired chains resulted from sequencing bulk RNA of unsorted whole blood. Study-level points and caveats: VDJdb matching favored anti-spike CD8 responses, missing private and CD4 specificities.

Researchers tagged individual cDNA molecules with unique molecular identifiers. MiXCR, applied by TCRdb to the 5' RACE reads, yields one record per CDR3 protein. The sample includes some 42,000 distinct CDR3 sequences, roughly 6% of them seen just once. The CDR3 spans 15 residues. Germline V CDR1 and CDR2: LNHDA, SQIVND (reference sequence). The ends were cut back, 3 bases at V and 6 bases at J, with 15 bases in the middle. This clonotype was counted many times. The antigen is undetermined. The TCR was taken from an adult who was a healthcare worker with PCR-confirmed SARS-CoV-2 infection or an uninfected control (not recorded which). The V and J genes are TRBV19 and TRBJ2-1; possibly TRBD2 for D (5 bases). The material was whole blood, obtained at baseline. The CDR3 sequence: CASSMSLGVGNEQFF. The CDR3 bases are TGTGCCAGTAGTATGTCCCTCGGGGTAGGCAATGAGCAGTTCTTC.